What follows describes a single T cell receptor (beta chain). TCRdb itself ran the 5' RACE reads through MiXCR, one entry per CDR3 protein. The sample shows under 300,000 distinct CDR3 sequences, approximately 6.7% of them seen only once. The sample belongs to a study of T cells after yellow fever vaccination. Germline CDR1 is LGHDT and CDR2 is YNNKEL (reference sequence). V was cut by 11 bases and J by 2 bases, with 21 bases left in between. This CDR3 spans 15 amino acids. The TCR originated in a man aged 30-40 years who received the YFV17D yellow fever vaccine. The material was CD4+ T cells sorted from PBMCs, obtained on the day of the yellow fever booster vaccination. The J gene is TRBJ1-2, the V gene TRBV3-1; D is ambiguous. CDR3 in DNA: TGTGCCTCCAGCCAGCAGATCCGGTTGAACTATGGCTACACCTTC. It yields the protein CASSQQIRLNYGYTF.